The rows below give T cell receptor beta chains drawn from one sample of a study of tumor and adjacent non-tumor tissue in lung cancer. TCRdb called the multiplex PCR reads again in MiXCR, with one record for every CDR3 protein. The sample lists roughly 67,000 distinct CDR3 sequences, around three quarters seen once, with 40% to 45% in the top ten. What was sequenced was distant non-tumor lung tissue. The receptors originated from a man in his 60s with non-small cell lung cancer. Each CDR3 is given with its conserved first and last residue. D genes are given only for firm matches. Where a row states a size, it is once, few, many or the class of an expanded clone; other rows omit it.

-,TRBJ2-1,TRBV20-1,many,CSAIAPTYNEQFF,TGCAGTGCAATCGCGCCCACGTACAATGAGCAGTTCTTC
-,TRBJ2-2,TRBV12-3/TRBV12-4,-,CASSSGRGWNIGELFF,TGTGCCAGCAGCTCTGGGAGAGGGTGGAACATCGGGGAGCTGTTTTTT
TRBD1,TRBJ1-1,TRBV11-2,many,CASSLEGSAQGAFTEAFF,TGTGCCAGCAGCTTAGAGGGGTCGGCACAGGGGGCCTTCACTGAAGCTTTCTTT
-,TRBJ1-2,TRBV28,-,CASSPLGTKNGYIF,TGTGCCAGTAGTCCACTAGGTACCAAAAATGGCTACATCTTC
-,TRBJ2-4,TRBV28,-,CATGGRAGTKNIQYF,TGTGCCACCGGCGGTCGGGCAGGAACCAAAAACATTCAGTACTTC
-,TRBJ1-5,TRBV2,-,CVSNRDSNQPQHF,TGTGTCAGCAATCGGGACAGCAATCAGCCCCAGCATTTT
-,TRBJ2-1,TRBV28,few,CASQGTTSYNEHFF,TGTGCCTCTCAGGGAACAACAAGCTACAATGAGCACTTCTTC
-,TRBJ2-5,TRBV6-5,many,CASINREETQYF,TGTGCCAGCATCAACAGGGAGGAGACCCAGTACTTC
-,TRBJ2-2,TRBV11-3,-,CTGSLIPNIGELFF,TGTACCGGCAGCTTAATTCCGAACATCGGGGAGCTGTTTTTT
-,TRBJ2-7,TRBV11-2,-,CASSLESGPGEQYF,TGTGCCAGCAGCTTAGAGTCGGGGCCGGGCGAGCAGTACTTC
TRBD2,TRBJ2-1,TRBV20-1,-,CSESREMRYNEQFF,TGCAGTGAGTCGCGGGAGATGAGGTACAATGAGCAGTTCTTC
TRBD2,TRBJ2-1,TRBV2,-,CASSLLAGGYNERFF,TGTGCCAGCAGTCTACTAGCGGGAGGGTACAACGAGCGGTTCTTC
TRBD2,TRBJ2-7,TRBV6-2/TRBV6-3,-,CASRYGGDKQYF,TGTGCCAGCAGATACGGGGGGGACAAGCAGTACTTC
-,TRBJ2-2,TRBV7-9,-,CASSARTLRELFF,TGTGCCAGCAGCGCCAGGACTTTACGGGAACTGTTTTTT
-,TRBJ2-2,TRBV11-1,-,CAISCTGRTGELFF,TGTGCCATCAGCTGTACTGGTCGCACCGGGGAGCTGTTTTTT
-,TRBJ1-5,TRBV29-1,-,CSIAPGRDQPQNF,TGCAGCATTGCTCCAGGGCGAGATCAGCCACAGAATTTT
TRBD2,TRBJ2-1,TRBV20-1,many,CSARDKGLAGGPSYNEQFF,TGCAGTGCTAGAGACAAGGGACTAGCGGGAGGGCCCTCCTACAATGAGCAGTTCTTC
-,TRBJ2-3,TRBV6-1,few,CATLGAGTHTDTQYF,TGTGCCACCTTAGGTGCTGGAACCCACACAGATACGCAGTATTTT
-,TRBJ1-2,TRBV12-3/TRBV12-4,-,CASRSANYGYTF,TGTGCCAGCAGGTCAGCCAACTATGGCTACACCTTC
TRBD1,TRBJ1-5,TRBV6-5,-,CASSKQGDRSDQPQHF,TGTGCCAGCAGTAAACAAGGGGACAGGAGTGATCAGCCCCAGCATTTT
-,TRBJ2-1,TRBV29-1,-,CSTDTYNWQFF,TGCAGCACGGACACCTACAATTGGCAGTTCTTC
-,TRBJ2-6,TRBV4-2,once,CASSLEALYGANVLTF,TGTGCCAGCAGCCTAGAAGCCCTCTATGGGGCCAACGTCCTGACTTTC
-,TRBJ2-2,TRBV6-5,-,CPSSYRPNNGELFF,TGTCCCAGCAGTTACAGACCGAACAACGGGGAGCTGTTTTTT
-,TRBJ2-3,TRBV5-1,once,CASSPTVTTDTQYF,TGCGCCAGCAGTCCCACGGTGACCACAGATACGCAGTATTTT
TRBD1,TRBJ2-6,TRBV10-1,-,CASSPGQLAGANVLSF,TGCGCCAGCAGTCCGGGACAGTTAGCTGGGGCCAACGTCCTGAGTTTC
-,TRBJ1-4,TRBV7-9,-,CASTLDGGFPTNEKLFF,TGTGCTAGCACCTTAGACGGGGGGTTCCCAACTAATGAAAAACTGTTTTTT
-,TRBJ1-2,TRBV4-1,-,CAITSSSGGGMDYGYTF,TGCGCCATCACATCCTCGTCCGGTGGAGGGATGGACTATGGCTACACCTTC